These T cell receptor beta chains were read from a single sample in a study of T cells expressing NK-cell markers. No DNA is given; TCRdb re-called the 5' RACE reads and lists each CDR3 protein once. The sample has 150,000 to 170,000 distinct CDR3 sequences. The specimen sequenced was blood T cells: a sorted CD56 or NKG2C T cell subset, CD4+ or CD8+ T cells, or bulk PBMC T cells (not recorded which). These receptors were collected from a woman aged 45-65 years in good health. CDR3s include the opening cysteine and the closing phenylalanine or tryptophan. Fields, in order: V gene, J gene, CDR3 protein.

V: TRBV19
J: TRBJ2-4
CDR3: CASSIKGAKNIQYF

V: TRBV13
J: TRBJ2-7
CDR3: CASSPTGITYEQYF

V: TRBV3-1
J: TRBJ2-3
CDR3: CASSYWDRVPDTQYF

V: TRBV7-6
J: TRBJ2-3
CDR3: CASSPRTGSTDTQYF

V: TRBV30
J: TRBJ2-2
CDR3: CAWNLGSVGELFF

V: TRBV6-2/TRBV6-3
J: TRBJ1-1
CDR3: CASSYTPMGTTEAFF

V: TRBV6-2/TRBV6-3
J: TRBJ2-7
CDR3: CASRDPPDSFYEQYF

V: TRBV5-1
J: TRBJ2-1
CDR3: CASSLGHSREYNEQFF

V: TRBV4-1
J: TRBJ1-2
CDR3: CASSQDRDRFYGYTF

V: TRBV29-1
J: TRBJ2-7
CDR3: CSVDRGGEQYF

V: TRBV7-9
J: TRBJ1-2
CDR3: CASSLDPVTYGYTF

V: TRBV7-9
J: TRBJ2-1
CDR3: CASSSPPLGGFYNEQFF

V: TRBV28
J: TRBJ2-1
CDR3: CASTLSGGGHNEQFF

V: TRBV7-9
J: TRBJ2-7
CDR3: CASSAIDRAREQYF

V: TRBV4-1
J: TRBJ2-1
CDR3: CASSQDRGMNEQFF

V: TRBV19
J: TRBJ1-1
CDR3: CASSTDRRNTEAFF

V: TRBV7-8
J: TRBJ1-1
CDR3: CASSPRTNTEAFF

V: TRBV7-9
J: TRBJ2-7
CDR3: CASSLNEAREQYF

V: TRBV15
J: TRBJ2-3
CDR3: CATSNLAGDADTQYF

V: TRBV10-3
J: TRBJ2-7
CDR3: CAISGGAQGGEQYF

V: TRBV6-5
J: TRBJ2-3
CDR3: CASSSTDDERPDTQYF

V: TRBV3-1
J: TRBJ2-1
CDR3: CASSQEQGSVDEQFF

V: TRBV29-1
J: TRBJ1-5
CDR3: CSVRTESNQPQHF

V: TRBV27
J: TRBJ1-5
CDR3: CASSLGQGAYQPQHF

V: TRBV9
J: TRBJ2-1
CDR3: CASSARDGRLAPDNEQFF

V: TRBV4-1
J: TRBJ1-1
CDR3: CASSQTGGEAFF

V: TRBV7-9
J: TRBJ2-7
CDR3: CASSLGAPFYEQYF

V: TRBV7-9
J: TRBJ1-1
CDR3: CASSPTGGDTEAFF

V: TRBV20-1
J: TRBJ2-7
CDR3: CSARDVLGTYEQYF

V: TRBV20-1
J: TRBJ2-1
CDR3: CSAREVGGEQFF

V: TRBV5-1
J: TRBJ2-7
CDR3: CASSFDSLVSYEQYF

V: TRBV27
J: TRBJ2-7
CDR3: CASRQGGPGEQYF

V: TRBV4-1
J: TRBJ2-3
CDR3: CASTFRAGPPNTQYF

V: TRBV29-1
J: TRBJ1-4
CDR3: CSASGTGYEKLFF

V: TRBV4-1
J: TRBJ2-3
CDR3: CASSPAEESTQYF

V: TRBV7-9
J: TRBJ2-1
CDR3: CASNRLGDEQFF

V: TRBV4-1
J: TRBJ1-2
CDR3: CASSQESGSGYGYTF

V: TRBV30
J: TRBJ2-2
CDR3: CAWNDRVQDTGELFF

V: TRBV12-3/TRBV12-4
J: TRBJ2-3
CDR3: CASSLAPIPSGGTDTQYF

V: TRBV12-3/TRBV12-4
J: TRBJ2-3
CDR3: CASSRTGIADTQYF

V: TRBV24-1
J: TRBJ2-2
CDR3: CASSARGRNTGELFF

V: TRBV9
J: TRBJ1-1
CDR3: CASSVVAVDGGAEAFF

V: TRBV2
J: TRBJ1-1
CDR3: CASGSDREDGNTEAFF

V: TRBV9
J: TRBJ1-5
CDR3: CASSVGTGGQPQHF

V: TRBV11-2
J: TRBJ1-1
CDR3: CASSLVSAVGVDTEAFF

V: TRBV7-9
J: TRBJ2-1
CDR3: CASSLMVAGPYNEQFF

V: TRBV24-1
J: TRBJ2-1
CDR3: CATRPNTGGSYNEQFF